The rows below give T cell receptor beta chains drawn from one sample of a study of T cell changes during pregnancy in multiple sclerosis. Assay: immunoSEQ multiplex PCR; the TCRdb copy retains only in-frame clones and omits some. The table lists approximately 51,000 clones, around 94% of them singletons. This specimen consisted of CD4+ T cells from peripheral blood mononuclear cells, obtained in the second trimester of pregnancy. These receptors all stem from a female donor with multiple sclerosis, enrolled in a pregnancy study. Each CDR3 is given with its conserved first and last residue. The D gene is left open where the match is weak. Not all rows give a size; the values are once, few, many and, for expanded clones, a class.

clone_size	v_call	j_call	d_call	cdr3_aa	cdr3_nt
NA	TRBV6-1	TRBJ2-5	TRBD2	CASSGGGAQETQYF	TGTGCCAGCAGTGGGGGGGGAGCCCAAGAGACCCAGTACTTC
NA	TRBV4-2	TRBJ2-6	NA	CASSQVPAGGAGANVLTF	TGTGCCAGCAGCCAAGTCCCCGCTGGCGGGGCTGGGGCCAACGTCCTGACTTTC
NA	TRBV19	TRBJ2-7	TRBD1	CASRKFTGGQDEQYF	TGTGCCAGTAGGAAGTTCACAGGGGGGCAGGACGAGCAGTACTTC
once	TRBV5-6	TRBJ2-7	NA	CASSLDRQVGHEQYF	TGTGCCAGCAGCCTCGACAGGCAGGTAGGCCACGAGCAGTACTTC
NA	TRBV4-3	TRBJ2-1	NA	CASSQRFWGGPYNEQFF	TGCGCCAGCAGCCAAAGGTTCTGGGGAGGACCGTACAATGAGCAGTTCTTC
NA	TRBV19	TRBJ2-7	NA	CASSPQMGAENNYEQYF	TGTGCCAGTAGCCCACAGATGGGGGCCGAGAATAATTACGAGCAGTACTTC
NA	TRBV7-2	TRBJ2-7	TRBD2	CASSLVGASGVSSYEQYF	TGTGCCAGCAGCTTAGTTGGGGCTAGCGGGGTTAGCTCCTACGAGCAGTACTTC
NA	TRBV27	TRBJ1-5	NA	CASSPRAGAGSLNQPQHF	TGTGCCAGCAGTCCCCGTGCGGGGGCCGGGTCCCTTAATCAGCCCCAGCATTTT
NA	TRBV18	TRBJ2-7	NA	CASSPSRLNYEQYF	TGTGCCAGCTCACCATCACGCCTAAACTACGAGCAGTACTTC
NA	TRBV27	TRBJ1-2	NA	CASSLSWAPSKGYTF	TGTGCCAGCAGTTTATCGTGGGCGCCCTCGAAGGGCTACACCTTC
NA	TRBV2	TRBJ1-5	NA	CASIEQNPYSNQPQHF	TGTGCCAGCATAGAACAGAATCCGTATAGCAATCAGCCCCAGCATTTT
NA	TRBV18	TRBJ1-4	TRBD1	CASSPMTGPNEKLFF	TGTGCCAGCTCACCCATGACAGGGCCTAATGAAAAACTGTTTTTT
NA	TRBV5-1	TRBJ2-7	TRBD2	CASSLAGTSLDEQYF	TGCGCCAGCAGCTTGGCCGGGACTAGTCTCGACGAGCAGTACTTC
NA	TRBV5-5	TRBJ2-5	TRBD2	CASSMTSGGSPPSQTQYF	TGTGCCAGCAGCATGACTAGCGGGGGGTCCCCTCCGTCGCAGACCCAGTACTTC
NA	TRBV7-2	TRBJ1-2	TRBD1	CASSSNRQGCTF	TGTGCCAGCAGCTCCAACAGACAGGGTTGCACCTTC
once	TRBV9	TRBJ2-7	TRBD1	CASSVATGGIYEQYF	TGTGCCAGCAGCGTGGCGACAGGGGGTATTTACGAGCAGTACTTC
NA	TRBV25-1	TRBJ2-5	TRBD1	CASTPDRGSFVTQYF	TGTGCCAGCACCCCGGACAGGGGATCGTTTGTGACCCAGTACTTC
NA	TRBV29-1	TRBJ1-4	TRBD1	CSVARDRGLRGNEKLFF	TGCAGCGTGGCCCGGGACAGGGGGCTAAGGGGAAATGAAAAACTGTTTTTT
NA	TRBV7-2	TRBJ1-4	TRBD1	CASSLETGTNEKLFF	TGTGCCAGCAGCTTAGAGACAGGGACTAATGAAAAACTGTTTTTT
NA	TRBV25-1	TRBJ1-6	TRBD1	CASSPGGQGLHSNSPLHF	TGTGCCAGCAGCCCGGGGGGACAGGGGCTCCACAGTAATTCACCCCTCCACTTT
once	TRBV6-5	TRBJ1-1	TRBD1	CASSARQGSITEAFF	TGTGCCAGCAGTGCCCGACAGGGAAGCATCACTGAAGCTTTCTTT
few	TRBV5-1	TRBJ1-1	TRBD1	CASSVTGVLSTEAFF	TGCGCCAGCAGCGTGACAGGGGTTCTGAGCACTGAAGCTTTCTTT
NA	TRBV5-8	TRBJ1-5	NA	CASSLDRDQPQHF	TGTGCCAGCAGCTTGGACAGGGATCAGCCCCAGCATTTT
NA	TRBV27	TRBJ1-1	NA	CASSSIWAVGLLTEAFF	TGTGCCAGCAGTTCCATCTGGGCAGTGGGGCTCCTAACTGAAGCTTTCTTT
few	TRBV19	TRBJ2-6	NA	CASSILTGLALGANVLTF	TGTGCCAGTAGTATTCTCACAGGGCTTGCTTTGGGGGCCAACGTCCTGACTTTC
NA	TRBV29-1	TRBJ1-2	TRBD1	CSVVQGEYGYTF	TGCAGCGTTGTGCAGGGGGAATACGGCTACACCTTC
NA	TRBV7-6	TRBJ2-7	TRBD1	CASSLDRGVYEQYF	TGTGCCAGCAGCTTGGACAGGGGAGTTTACGAGCAGTACTTC
NA	TRBV9	TRBJ2-7	NA	CASSVADSYEQYF	TGTGCCAGCAGCGTAGCGGACAGCTACGAGCAGTACTTC
NA	TRBV5-1	TRBJ2-3	NA	CASSLRSSTDTQYF	TGCGCCAGCAGCTTACGGTCAAGCACAGATACGCAGTATTTT
NA	TRBV19	TRBJ2-1	TRBD1	CASSIPRQGNEQFF	TGTGCCAGTAGTATCCCCCGACAGGGGAATGAGCAGTTCTTC
NA	TRBV10-3	TRBJ2-1	NA	CAIREIAYNEQFF	TGTGCCATCAGGGAGATAGCCTACAATGAGCAGTTCTTC
NA	TRBV18	TRBJ1-2	NA	CASSSLPGPTGGDGYTF	TGTGCCAGCTCATCGCTACCGGGGCCCACGGGAGGCGATGGCTACACCTTC
NA	TRBV5-4	TRBJ2-3	NA	CASSLTGGDTQYF	TGTGCCAGCAGCTTAACAGGCGGAGATACGCAGTATTTT
NA	TRBV5-4	TRBJ1-3	NA	CASSPGGGNTIYF	TGTGCCAGCAGCCCCGGGGGTGGAAACACCATATATTTT
NA	TRBV19	TRBJ2-7	TRBD2	CASSTLTSGGAYEQYF	TGTGCCAGTAGTACTCTGACTAGCGGGGGTGCGTACGAGCAGTACTTC
NA	TRBV6-5	TRBJ2-7	TRBD2	CASSLNSGGSYEQYF	TGTGCCAGCAGTCTAAATAGCGGGGGGTCCTACGAGCAGTACTTC
NA	TRBV5-1	TRBJ1-2	TRBD1	CASSLGQGDTGYTF	TGCGCCAGCAGCTTAGGACAGGGGGATACCGGCTACACCTTC
once	TRBV18	TRBJ2-1	TRBD1	CASSPPGQGPNEQFF	TGTGCCAGCTCACCACCGGGACAGGGGCCAAATGAGCAGTTCTTC
NA	TRBV5-1	TRBJ2-7	TRBD1	CASSFGTGRPNEQYF	TGCGCCAGCAGCTTCGGGACAGGGCGCCCAAACGAGCAGTACTTC
NA	TRBV11-3	TRBJ2-7	TRBD1	CASSFGTGPYEQYF	TGTGCCAGCAGCTTCGGGACAGGGCCCTACGAGCAGTACTTC
NA	TRBV7-8	TRBJ1-3	NA	CASSLRASGNTIYF	TGTGCCAGCAGCTTAAGAGCATCTGGAAACACCATATATTTT
NA	TRBV30	TRBJ2-2	TRBD1	CAWRVGQGIVETGELFF	TGTGCCTGGAGGGTGGGACAGGGGATTGTAGAGACCGGGGAGCTGTTTTTT
NA	TRBV10-3	TRBJ1-2	NA	CAISPPVGGGYTF	TGTGCCATCAGCCCCCCCGTCGGCGGGGGCTACACCTTC
NA	TRBV7-2	TRBJ1-1	NA	CASSLGRVMNTEAFF	TGTGCCAGCAGCTTAGGCAGGGTTATGAACACTGAAGCTTTCTTT
NA	TRBV6-4	TRBJ2-1	TRBD2	CASSERGGRNEQFF	TGTGCCAGCAGCGAGCGGGGGGGCCGGAATGAGCAGTTCTTC
NA	TRBV11-2	TRBJ1-2	NA	CASKPAGANYGYTF	TGTGCCAGCAAGCCTGCGGGGGCTAACTATGGCTACACCTTC